The next 28 T cell receptor beta chains were all read from a single sample in a study of T cell responses to AZD1222 COVID-19 vaccine. Profiled with immunoSEQ multiplex PCR; TCRdb holds only in-frame clones, not every one. The repertoire holds approximately 100,000 clones, with roughly 86% as singletons. This material consisted of peripheral blood, taken 28 days after the second AZD1222 dose. These receptors were collected from an adult who received the AZD1222 COVID-19 vaccine.

This clone was recorded a few times. The gene calls are TRBV5-4 and TRBJ2-1; perhaps TRBD1 as D (6 bases). V was shortened by 1 base and J by 4 bases, with 6 bases between the two germline ends. The germline V gene encodes CDR1 SGHNT and CDR2 YYREEE (reference sequence). The CDR3 spans 13 residues. The CDR3: CASSLTGYNEQFF. The DNA of the CDR3 is TGTGCCAGCAGCTTGACAGGGTACAATGAGCAGTTCTTC.

The chain uses TRBV9 and TRBJ2-3, with a possible D match to TRBD2 (6 bases). Per germline, CDR1 SGDLS and CDR2 YYNGEE. V dropped 0 bases and J dropped 3 bases, with 26 bases sitting between them. This CDR3 has 20 amino acids. CDR3 bases: TGTGCCAGCAGCGTAGGTGGCGGGAAACTCCCCTCCTTTATTACAGATACGCAGTATTTT. It codes for CASSVGGGKLPSFITDTQYF.

This clone appeared once. The chain links TRBV6-2 or TRBV6-3 to TRBJ1-2, with D hard to call. Germline V lookup: CDR1 MNHEY, CDR2 SVGEGT. V lost 4 bases and J 0 bases, leaving 6 bases between the germline ends. The CDR3 runs 13 residues. The CDR3 DNA is TGTGCCAGCAGTTCGGTAGCTAACTATGGCTACACCTTC. Translating it yields CASSSVANYGYTF.

This clone was found once. The V and J genes are TRBV7-8 and TRBJ1-1, with 7 bases that match TRBD1. Trimming cost V 5 bases and J 3 bases; bases outside gene matches: 3. CDR3 length: 13 amino acids. CDR1 and CDR2 from the germline V gene are SGHVS and FQNEAQ. Here the CDR3 DNA reads TGTGCCAGCAGCCAAGACAGGGACACTGAAGCTTTCTTT. Residues: CASSQDRDTEAFF.

The rearrangement uses TRBV5-4 and TRBJ2-5, with a weak D call TRBD1 (6 bases). Germline V CDR1 and CDR2: SGHNT, YYREEE (reference sequence). The CDR3 length is 14 residues. The V end lost 4 bases, the J end lost 7 bases, and 17 bases lay between the germline ends. The chain's CDR3 is CASSKDSDEGTQYF. DNA for the CDR3: TGTGCCAGCAGCAAGGACAGTGATGAGGGGACCCAGTACTTC.

This sequence joins TRBV19 and TRBJ1-3; no clear D gene. V was clipped by 5 bases and J by 2 bases, with 10 bases between them. CDR1 and CDR2 (germline): LNHDA, SQIVND (reference sequence). This CDR3 has 14 amino acids. The CDR3 reads CASSRGGPGNTIYF. The CDR3 region has the DNA TGTGCCAGTAGTCGAGGTGGCCCTGGAAACACCATATATTTT.

The chain links TRBV19 to TRBJ1-5, with TRBD1 as a possible D gene (5 bases). Germline-derived CDR1 and CDR2 are LNHDA and SQIVND (reference sequence). V lost 5 bases and J 11 bases, leaving 19 bases between the germline ends. CDR3 length: 14 amino acids. CDR3 nucleotide sequence: TGTGCCAGTAGTTCAGGGTTAGTGGAATCAGCCCAGCATTTT. Its protein product is CASSSGLVESAQHF.

The genes are TRBV10-1 and TRBJ2-3, with a weak D call TRBD2 (6 bases). V lost 6 bases, J lost 2 bases, and 6 bases lay in between. This CDR3 spans 12 amino acids. The germline V gene has CDR1 WNHNN and CDR2 SYGVQD (reference sequence). DNA for the CDR3: TGCGCCAGCAGGGACTACACAGATACGCAGTATTTT. Residues: CASRDYTDTQYF.

This clone turned up a few times. This chain connects TRBV4-2 to TRBJ2-7; tentatively, D is TRBD2 (5 bases). V lost 0 bases and J lost 7, with 13 bases in between. This CDR3 comprises 14 residues. CDR1 and CDR2 (germline): LGHNA, YNFKEQ. CDR3 coding DNA: TGTGCCAGCAGCCAAGAGGGTAGCGTAAGGGAGCAGTACTTC. Its translation is CASSQEGSVREQYF.

The genes are TRBV6-5 and TRBJ2-7; D is uncertain. The CDR3 is 15 amino acids. CDR1 is MNHEY, CDR2 SVGAGI, per germline. Trimming took 4 bases from V and 0 from J, leaving 13 bases between them. Here the CDR3 DNA reads TGTGCCAGCAGTTCCGCCCGCGCCCTCTCCTACGAGCAGTACTTC. Protein product: CASSSARALSYEQYF.

The chain carries TRBV11-3 and TRBJ2-7; D not certain. The CDR3 totals 13 residues. The germline V gene has CDR1 SGHNT and CDR2 YENEEA. V was clipped by 0 bases and J by 6 bases, with 9 bases between them. The CDR3 region has the DNA TGTGCCAGCAGCTTAGATCTGGAAGGCGAGCAGTACTTC. This sequence encodes CASSLDLEGEQYF.

V usage is TRBV3-1 (or the pseudogene TRBV3-2) and J usage is TRBJ1-4; perhaps TRBD1 as D (6 bases). V was pared by 0 bases and J by 0 bases, with 11 bases between. CDR1 is LGHDT, CDR2 YNNKEL, per germline (reference sequence). This CDR3 comprises 17 residues. CDR3 loop: CASSQEGAGTTNEKLFF. CDR3 coding DNA: TGTGCCAGCAGCCAAGAGGGGGCCGGGACAACTAATGAAAAACTGTTTTTT.

The chain has TRBV7-8 and TRBJ2-1; 8 nucleotides agree with TRBD2. The V gene's germline CDR1 is SGHVS and CDR2 FQNEAQ. The V gene end was trimmed by 1 base and the J gene end by 10 bases; junction bases not matched to a gene: 9. The CDR3 is made up of 15 amino acids. CDR3 region: CASSLEGLGSLEQFF. The CDR3 DNA is TGTGCCAGCAGCTTAGAGGGACTAGGGTCTCTGGAGCAGTTCTTC.

The V and J genes are TRBV10-3 and TRBJ1-6; 8 bases line up with TRBD1. Per the germline V gene, CDR1 is ENHRY and CDR2 is SYGVKD. Losses at the gene ends were 10 bases for V and 3 bases for J; bases not matched to a gene: 8. This CDR3 has 15 residues. Written as DNA, the CDR3 is TGTGCCACCCTGACAGGGGAATTCTATAATTCACCCCTCCACTTT. It yields the protein CATLTGEFYNSPLHF.

The CDR3 sequence: CASSQDPRGVSLANTGELFF. The DNA of the CDR3 is TGTGCCAGCAGCCAAGATCCTAGGGGAGTATCACTCGCGAACACCGGGGAGCTGTTTTTT. V and J are TRBV3-1 (or the pseudogene TRBV3-2) and TRBJ2-2; D could derive from TRBD1 or TRBD2 (5 bases each). Trimming took off 0 bases at V and 0 bases at J, with 20 bases between the two ends. Germline loops: CDR1 LGHDT, CDR2 YNNKEL (reference sequence). The CDR3 contains 20 residues.

The chain recombines TRBV6-2 or TRBV6-3 with TRBJ2-7, with TRBD2 matching 10 bases. V gave up 5 bases and J gave up 4 bases; unmatched junction bases: 8. This CDR3 spans 15 amino acids. CDR1 is MNHEY, CDR2 SVGEGT, per germline. The CDR3 DNA sequence: TGTGCCAGCAGTCCACTAGCGGGATCTCTGTACGAGCAGTACTTC. Encoded protein: CASSPLAGSLYEQYF.

The genes are TRBV6-1 and TRBJ2-4; TRBD2 agrees at 7 bases. There are 18 residues in the CDR3. CDR1 and CDR2 (germline): MNHNS, SASEGT. The V and J ends lost 2 bases and 0 bases, in that order; junction bases with no gene match: 10. CDR3 in amino acids: CASSEKSGTLIAKNIQYF. In DNA, the CDR3 is TGTGCCAGCAGTGAAAAGAGCGGGACCTTAATAGCCAAAAACATTCAGTACTTC.

On this clone: Other DNA sequences within the sample encode an identical CDR3. The chain links TRBV7-2 to TRBJ2-7; 9 bases are shared with TRBD2. The V segment lost 5 bases and the J segment 2 bases; nucleotides outside the gene matches: 1. Germline loops: CDR1 SGHTA, CDR2 FQGNSA. The CDR3 covers 13 residues. This CDR3 reads CASSAGGPYEQYF. The CDR3 DNA follows: TGTGCCAGCAGCGCGGGGGGGCCCTACGAGCAGTACTTC.

The rearrangement uses TRBV19 and TRBJ1-1; D gene ambiguous. The CDR3 covers 12 residues. V lost 7 bases and J lost 6, with 12 bases in between. The germline gives CDR1 LNHDA, CDR2 SQIVND (reference sequence). CDR3 sequence (DNA): TGTGCCAGTACCCCTGGAGGCGCTGAAGCTTTCTTT. Residues: CASTPGGAEAFF.

The chain couples TRBV4-3 to TRBJ1-1; a possible D gene is TRBD1 (5 bases). Trimming stripped 0 bases from V and 4 bases from J, with 9 bases between. Germline V lookup: CDR1 LGHNA, CDR2 YSLEER. This CDR3 is built from 14 residues. For the CDR3, the DNA is TGCGCCAGCAGCCAAGAACCAAGGGGCACTGAAGCTTTCTTT. Translated, it gives CASSQEPRGTEAFF.

The V call is TRBV20-1, the J call TRBJ1-3; 8 bases match TRBD1. V dropped 3 bases and J dropped 0; count of bases not matched to a gene: 4. Germline V gives CDR1 DFQATT, CDR2 SNEGSKA (reference sequence). This CDR3 spans 15 amino acids. CDR3 sequence: CSASDRGISGNTIYF. CDR3 DNA sequence: TGCAGTGCTAGTGACAGGGGAATCTCTGGAAACACCATATATTTT.

The chain couples TRBV2 to TRBJ2-5; D is ambiguous. Germline V gives CDR1 SNHLY, CDR2 FYNNEI. The CDR3 is 12 amino acids. V was trimmed by 7 bases and J by 1 base, leaving 7 bases between them. CDR3 in DNA: TGTGCCAGCACAGGTGCCCAAGAGACCCAGTACTTC. This sequence encodes CASTGAQETQYF.

The V gene is TRBV6-6, the J gene TRBJ1-3; possible D gene TRBD1, 5 bases. Trimming removed 5 bases at V and 5 bases at J, with 10 bases between. Per the germline V gene, CDR1 is MNHNY and CDR2 is SVGAGI (reference sequence). This CDR3 is 13 amino acids long. The CDR3: CASSTRGRNTIYF. CDR3 in DNA: TGTGCCAGCAGTACACGGGGGAGAAACACCATATATTTT.

The genes are TRBV21-1 and TRBJ1-6; the D call TRBD1 from the table was never checked on the DNA. TRBV21-1 is annotated as a pseudogene. The CDR3 covers 13 residues. This CDR3 is CASDKQGPRSLHF. The CDR3 DNA is TGTGCCAGCGATAAACAGGGGCCGCGCTCCCTCCACTTT.

The chain is built from TRBV9 and TRBJ2-7, with 7 bases fitting TRBD2. The CDR3 extends over 15 amino acids. Germline CDR1 SGDLS, CDR2 YYNGEE. With 3 bases clipped from V and 0 bases from J, the junction kept 6 bases outside the gene matches. CDR3 nucleotides: TGTGCCAGCAGCGGTGGGGGGGGAGGCTCCTACGAGCAGTACTTC. Protein: CASSGGGGGSYEQYF.

The chain links TRBV19 to TRBJ2-3, with 14 bases aligning to TRBD2. The CDR3 length is 15 residues. Looked up from germline, CDR1 is LNHDA and CDR2 is SQIVND (reference sequence). The junction had 5 bases not matched to a gene; V was cut back by 3 bases and J by 9 bases. The CDR3 spells CASSIPGLAGETQYF. CDR3 nucleotide sequence: TGTGCCAGTAGTATCCCGGGACTAGCGGGGGAGACGCAGTATTTT.

This clone was seen more than once but under ten times. The genes are TRBV5-1 and TRBJ2-7; 9 nucleotides line up with TRBD1. Germline CDR1 is SGHRS and CDR2 is YFSETQ. The CDR3 length is 15 residues. V shed 2 bases and J 4 bases; nucleotides not matched to a gene: 7. This CDR3 is CASSLQGAQGYEQYF. CDR3 DNA sequence: TGCGCCAGCAGCTTACAGGGGGCCCAGGGGTACGAGCAGTACTTC.

The chain carries TRBV7-2 and TRBJ2-1; 9 bases are shared with TRBD1. The CDR3 sequence is 16 residues long. The germline V gene encodes CDR1 SGHTA and CDR2 FQGNSA. Trimming took 0 bases from V and 7 from J; bases not matched to a gene: 7. CDR3 amino acids: CASSLAGQGGWNEQFF. CDR3 in DNA: TGTGCCAGCAGCTTAGCGGGACAGGGAGGTTGGAATGAGCAGTTCTTC.